Below are 5 T cell receptor beta chains sequenced from a single sample in a study of T cells after yellow fever vaccination (dated by TCRdb to between 2019 and 2020). In light of the paper, this sample's treatment or condition label describes: live attenuated yellow fever vaccine strain. Library creation used 5' RACE. The run used an Illumina NovaSeq 6000. The public reads were quality trimmed at Q25 with fastp and then assembled into clones with MiXCR by TCRdb, keeping productive beta chains. Every entry covers one CDR3 protein and lists the most common genes and DNA from its rows. The table for this sample lists about 310,000 distinct CDR3 sequences; around 3.6% of them were counted only once. The biggest ten clones account for roughly a quarter of the sample. The sample here was PBMCs, taken on the day of the yellow fever booster vaccination. Receptors originate from a man aged 18 to 29 who received the YFV17D yellow fever vaccine.

This clonotype showed up just a few times. This chain connects TRBV24-1 to TRBJ1-3; D is unclear. From germline, CDR1 is KGHDR and CDR2 SFDVKD. V gave up 2 bases and J gave up 0 bases, with 4 bases separating them. The CDR3 runs 14 residues. The CDR3 region is CATSDWHSGNTIYF. The CDR3 region has the DNA TGTGCCACCAGTGATTGGCACTCTGGAAACACCATATATTTT.

This clonotype was detected ten times or more. CDR3 coding DNA: TGCGCCAGCAGCTTGAGGGACAGAGGGAACACTGAAGCTTTCTTT. Protein product: CASSLRDRGNTEAFF. This sequence joins TRBV5-1 and TRBJ1-1, with 7 bases identical to TRBD1. Germline CDR1 reads SGHRS; CDR2 reads YFSETQ. The CDR3 loop spans 15 amino acids. Germline trimming cut 1 base from V and 1 base from J; bases unmatched to any gene: 4.

In its sample, this clonotype was seen many times. The chain combines TRBV12-3 or TRBV12-4 with TRBJ2-2, with D possibly called TRBD1 or TRBD2 (5 bases each). V lost 6 bases and J 5 bases, leaving 13 bases between the germline ends. The CDR3 extends over 14 amino acids. In nucleotides, the CDR3 is TGTGCCAGCAGACACCTGTGGGGGACCGGGGAGCTGTTTTTT. It codes for CASRHLWGTGELFF.

This clonotype has only one observation. A much larger clone sits a single nucleotide away, making a read error possible. The rearrangement links TRBV20-1 to TRBJ2-5; the match to TRBD2 covers 14 bases. CDR1 and CDR2 (germline): DFQATT, SNEGSKA (reference sequence). The CDR3 consists of 17 residues. Trimming took 0 bases from V and 4 from J; bases not matched to a gene: 7. CDR3 residues: CSAREGTSGGTLETQYF. CDR3 coding DNA: TGCAGTGCTAGAGAGGGGACTAGCGGGGGAACGCTAGAGACCCAGTACTTC.

This clonotype was picked up a small number of times. J is TRBJ2-2 and V is TRBV19, with 7 bases that match TRBD1. Per germline, CDR1 LNHDA and CDR2 SQIVND (reference sequence). There are 14 residues in the CDR3. The V and J ends lost 7 bases and 6 bases, in that order; junction bases with no gene match: 8. CDR3 DNA: TGTGCCAGTAATCCGGGACAGCACGCCGGGGAGCTGTTTTTT. It translates to CASNPGQHAGELFF.